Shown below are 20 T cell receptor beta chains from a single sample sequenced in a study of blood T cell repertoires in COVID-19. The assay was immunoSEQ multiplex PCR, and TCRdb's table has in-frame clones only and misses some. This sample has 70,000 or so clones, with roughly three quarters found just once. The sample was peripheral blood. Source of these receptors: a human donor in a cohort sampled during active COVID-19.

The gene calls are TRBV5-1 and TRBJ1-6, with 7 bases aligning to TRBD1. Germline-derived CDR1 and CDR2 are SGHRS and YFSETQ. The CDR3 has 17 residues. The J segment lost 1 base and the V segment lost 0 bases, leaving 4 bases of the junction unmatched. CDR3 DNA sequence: TGCGCCAGCAGCTTGGGACAGGGCGGATCCTATAATTCACCCCTCCACTTT. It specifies CASSLGQGGSYNSPLHF.

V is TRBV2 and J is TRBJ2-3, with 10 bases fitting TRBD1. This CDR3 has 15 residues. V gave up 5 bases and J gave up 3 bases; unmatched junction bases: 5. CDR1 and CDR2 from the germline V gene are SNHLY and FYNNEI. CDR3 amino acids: CASSIQDRGTDTQYF. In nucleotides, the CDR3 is TGTGCCAGCAGTATTCAGGACAGGGGGACAGATACGCAGTATTTT.

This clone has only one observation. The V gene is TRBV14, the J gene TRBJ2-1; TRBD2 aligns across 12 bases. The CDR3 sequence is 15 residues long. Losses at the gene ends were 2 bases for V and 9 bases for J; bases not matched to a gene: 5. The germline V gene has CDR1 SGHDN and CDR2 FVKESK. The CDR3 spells CASSQRTSGVGEQFF. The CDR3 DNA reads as TGTGCCAGCAGCCAAAGGACTAGCGGGGTAGGTGAGCAGTTCTTC.

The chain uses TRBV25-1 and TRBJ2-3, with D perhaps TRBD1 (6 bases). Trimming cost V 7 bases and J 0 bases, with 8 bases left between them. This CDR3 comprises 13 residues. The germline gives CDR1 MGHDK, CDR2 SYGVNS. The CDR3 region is CASKQGSTDTQYF. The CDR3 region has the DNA TGTGCCAGCAAACAGGGTAGCACAGATACGCAGTATTTT.

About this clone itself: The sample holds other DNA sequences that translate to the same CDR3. For the CDR3, the DNA is TGCGCCAGCAGCTTGGGGGGACAGGGGTACGAGCAGTACTTC. Protein product: CASSLGGQGYEQYF. The chain combines TRBV5-1 with TRBJ2-7, with 10 bases that match TRBD1. Per germline, CDR1 SGHRS and CDR2 YFSETQ. The CDR3 runs to 14 residues. J gave up 4 bases and V 0 bases, and 1 base lay outside the gene matches.

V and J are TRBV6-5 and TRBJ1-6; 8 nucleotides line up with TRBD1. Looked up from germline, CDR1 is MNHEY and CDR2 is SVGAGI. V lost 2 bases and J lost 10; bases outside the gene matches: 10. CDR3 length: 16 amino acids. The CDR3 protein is CASSYPRTGLGSPLHF. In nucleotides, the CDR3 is TGTGCCAGCAGTTACCCCCGGACAGGGCTTGGCTCACCCCTCCACTTT.

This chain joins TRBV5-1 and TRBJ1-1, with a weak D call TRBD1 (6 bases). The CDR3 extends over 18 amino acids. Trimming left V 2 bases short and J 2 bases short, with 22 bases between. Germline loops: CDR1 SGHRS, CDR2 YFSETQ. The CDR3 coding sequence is TGCGCCAGCAGCTTCTTTGCTATCTCCGGGACATTTAACACTGAAGCTTTCTTT. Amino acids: CASSFFAISGTFNTEAFF.

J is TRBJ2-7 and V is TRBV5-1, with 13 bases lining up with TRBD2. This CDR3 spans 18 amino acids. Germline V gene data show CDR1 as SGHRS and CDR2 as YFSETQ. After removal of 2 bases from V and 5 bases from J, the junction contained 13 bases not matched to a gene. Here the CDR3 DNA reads TGCGCCAGCAGCTTCGACAGGGCAGGGACTAGCGGGACTAACGAGCAGTACTTC. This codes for CASSFDRAGTSGTNEQYF.

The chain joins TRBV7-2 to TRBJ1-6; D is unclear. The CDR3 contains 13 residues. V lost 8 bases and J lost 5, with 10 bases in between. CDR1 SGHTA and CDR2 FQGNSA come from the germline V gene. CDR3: CASGAQNNSPLHF. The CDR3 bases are TGTGCCAGCGGTGCACAAAATAATTCACCCCTCCACTTT.

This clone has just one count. CDR3 sequence: CASTGRGNTEAFF. CDR3 coding DNA: TGTGCCAGCACGGGGCGGGGGAACACTGAAGCTTTCTTT. V is TRBV28 and J is TRBJ1-1, with a possible D match to TRBD1 (5 bases). V was clipped by 7 bases and J by 1 base, with 10 bases between them. CDR1 is MDHEN and CDR2 is SYDVKM in the germline V gene. CDR3 length equals 13 residues.

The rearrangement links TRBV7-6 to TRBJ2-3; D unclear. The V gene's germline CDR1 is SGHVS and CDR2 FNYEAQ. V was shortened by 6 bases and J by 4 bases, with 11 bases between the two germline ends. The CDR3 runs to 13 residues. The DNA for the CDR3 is TGTGCCAGCAGGGATCCGGCGGCAGATACGCAGTATTTT. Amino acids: CASRDPAADTQYF. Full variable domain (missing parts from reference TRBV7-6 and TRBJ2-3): GAGVSQSPRYKVTKRGQDVALRCDPISGHVSLYWYRQALGQGPEFLTYFNYEAQQDKSGLPNDRFSAERPEGSISTLTIQRTEQRDSAMYRCASRDPAADTQYFGPGTRLTVL.

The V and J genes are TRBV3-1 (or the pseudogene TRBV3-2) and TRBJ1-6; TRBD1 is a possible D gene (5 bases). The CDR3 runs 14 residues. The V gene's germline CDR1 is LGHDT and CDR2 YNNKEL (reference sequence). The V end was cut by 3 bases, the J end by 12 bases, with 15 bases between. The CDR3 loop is CASSHPTPGGPLHF. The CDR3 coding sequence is TGTGCCAGCAGCCATCCCACGCCGGGGGGACCCCTCCACTTT.

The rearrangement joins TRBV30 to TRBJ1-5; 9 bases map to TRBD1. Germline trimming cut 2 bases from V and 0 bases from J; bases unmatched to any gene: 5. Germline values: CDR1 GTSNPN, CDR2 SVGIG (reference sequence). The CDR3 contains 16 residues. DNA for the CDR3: TGTGCCTGGAGTCCCCGGACAGGGGTTAGCAATCAGCCCCAGCATTTT. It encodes CAWSPRTGVSNQPQHF.

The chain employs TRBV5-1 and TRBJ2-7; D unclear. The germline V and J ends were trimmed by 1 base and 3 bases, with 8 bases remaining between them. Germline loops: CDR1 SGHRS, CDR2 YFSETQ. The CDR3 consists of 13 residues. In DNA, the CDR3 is TGCGCCAGCAGCTTGTTCCAGAACTACGAGCAGTACTTC. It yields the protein CASSLFQNYEQYF. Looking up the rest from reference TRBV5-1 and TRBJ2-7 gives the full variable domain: KAGVTQTPRYLIKTRGQQVTLSCSPISGHRSVSWYQQTPGQGLQFLFEYFSETQRNKGNFPGRFSGRQFSNSRSEMNVSTLELGDSALYLCASSLFQNYEQYFGPGTRLTVT.

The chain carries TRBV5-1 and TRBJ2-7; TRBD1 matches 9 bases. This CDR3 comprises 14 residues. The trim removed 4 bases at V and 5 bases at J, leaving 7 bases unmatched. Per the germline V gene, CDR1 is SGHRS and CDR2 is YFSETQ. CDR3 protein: CASSRGQGINEQYF. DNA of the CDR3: TGCGCCAGCAGCCGGGGACAGGGCATCAACGAGCAGTACTTC.

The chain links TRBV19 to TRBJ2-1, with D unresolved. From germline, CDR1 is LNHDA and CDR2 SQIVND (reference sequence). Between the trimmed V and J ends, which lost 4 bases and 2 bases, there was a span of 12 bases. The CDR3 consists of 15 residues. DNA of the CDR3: TGTGCCAGTAGTAAGTCCAACACCCCCTACAATGAGCAGTTCTTC. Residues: CASSKSNTPYNEQFF.

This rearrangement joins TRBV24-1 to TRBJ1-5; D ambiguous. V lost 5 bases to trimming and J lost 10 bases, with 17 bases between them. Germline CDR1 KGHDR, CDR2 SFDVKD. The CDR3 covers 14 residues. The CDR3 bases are TGTGCCACCAGTGCGTTTCCGCGGGGTTTCCCCCAGCATTTT. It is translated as CATSAFPRGFPQHF.

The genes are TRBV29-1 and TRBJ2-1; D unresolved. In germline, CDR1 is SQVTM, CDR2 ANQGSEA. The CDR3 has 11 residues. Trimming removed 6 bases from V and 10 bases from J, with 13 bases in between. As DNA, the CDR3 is TGCAGCGTCCTACATAGCCTCGAGCAGTTCTTC. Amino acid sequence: CSVLHSLEQFF.

The CDR3, as DNA: TGTGCCAGCAGCTTGGGGGGGCCTGGAAACACCATATATTTT. Protein: CASSLGGPGNTIYF. V usage is TRBV5-8 and J usage is TRBJ1-3; possibly TRBD1 for D (6 bases). V was trimmed by 0 bases and J by 2 bases, leaving 6 bases between them. Germline CDR1 is SGHTS and CDR2 is YDEGEE. The CDR3 is 14 residues long. Using reference TRBV5-8 and TRBJ1-3 for the parts outside the CDR3, the full variable domain is EAGVTQSPTHLIKTRGQQATLRCSPISGHTSVYWYQQALGLGLQFLLWYDEGEERNRGNFPPRFSGRQFPNYSSELNVNALELEDSALYLCASSLGGPGNTIYFGEGSWLTVV.

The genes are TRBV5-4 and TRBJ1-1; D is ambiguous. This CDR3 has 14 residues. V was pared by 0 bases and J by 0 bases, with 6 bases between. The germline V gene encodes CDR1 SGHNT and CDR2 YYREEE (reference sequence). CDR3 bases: TGTGCCAGCAGCTTGGAGCGTGTGAACACTGAAGCTTTCTTT. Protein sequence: CASSLERVNTEAFF.